The rows below give T cell receptor beta chains drawn from one sample of a study of blood T cells in healthy people across ages. TCRdb reprocessed the 5' RACE reads via MiXCR and lists one record per CDR3 protein. The table shows about 1,600,000 distinct CDR3 sequences, with approximately 40% occurring only once. The sample comprised blood. The receptors originated from a woman aged 18-29 years in good health. CDR3s include the opening cysteine and the closing phenylalanine or tryptophan. D genes are given only for firm matches. Clone sizes are given selectively: once, few, many, or a class where the clone is expanded.

d_gene	abundance	v_gene	j_gene	len	CDR3nt	CDR3aa
TRBD2	NA	TRBV10-3	TRBJ2-6	19	TGTGCCATCAGTTCCTCTGGACTAGCGGGAGGGATTGGGGCCAACGTCCTGACTTTC	CAISSSGLAGGIGANVLTF
TRBD2	NA	TRBV4-1	TRBJ2-3	18	TGCGCCAGCAGCCAAGGAACTAGCGGGATAACTAGCACAGATACGCAGTATTTT	CASSQGTSGITSTDTQYF
TRBD1	NA	TRBV29-1	TRBJ1-2	11	TGCAGCGTGGGGACAGGGGGTGGCTACACCTTC	CSVGTGGGYTF
NA	NA	TRBV30	TRBJ1-2	14	TGTGCCTGGAGTGTAAGGGTGAACAGCTATGGCTACACCTTC	CAWSVRVNSYGYTF
NA	NA	TRBV24-1	TRBJ2-1	15	TGTGCCACCAGTGACCCTTTATTATCCTACAATGAGCAGTTCTTC	CATSDPLLSYNEQFF
TRBD1	NA	TRBV28	TRBJ2-5	16	TGTGCCAGCAGATCCCAGGGGGCGGGGTCTCAAGAGACCCAGTACTTC	CASRSQGAGSQETQYF
TRBD1	few	TRBV19	TRBJ2-6	15	TGTGCCAGTAGCGGCGAGGGGGCCGGGGCCAACGTCCTGACTTTC	CASSGEGAGANVLTF
TRBD2	few	TRBV5-5	TRBJ2-1	15	TGTGCCAGCAGCTCTTTAGCGGGAGCCCGTGGTGAGCAGTTCTTC	CASSSLAGARGEQFF
NA	few	TRBV28	TRBJ2-7	14	TGTGCCAGCAGCTTCATTGGGGACTCCTACGAGCAGTACTTC	CASSFIGDSYEQYF
TRBD2	NA	TRBV12-3/TRBV12-4	TRBJ2-7	18	TGTGCCAGCAGTTTCACTGACTGGACTAGCGGGGTCTCCTACGAGCAGTACTTC	CASSFTDWTSGVSYEQYF
NA	NA	TRBV27	TRBJ1-2	14	TGTGCCAGCCAAGAAAAGGGGTGGACTAGTGGCTACACCTTC	CASQEKGWTSGYTF
NA	NA	TRBV7-9	TRBJ1-5	16	TGTGCTAGCAGCTTAGGGGCAGGGCATAGCAATCAGCCCCAGCATTTT	CASSLGAGHSNQPQHF
NA	few	TRBV2	TRBJ1-2	13	TGTGCCAGTGGGACGGCGGCTAACTATGGCTACACCTTC	CASGTAANYGYTF
TRBD2	NA	TRBV4-1	TRBJ2-3	17	TGCGCCAGCAGCTCCCCTCTGACTAGCCCTTACACAGATACGCAGTATTTT	CASSSPLTSPYTDTQYF
NA	NA	TRBV6-1	TRBJ1-5	12	TGTGCCAGCAGGTCCAGTCTTCAGCCCCAGCATTTT	CASRSSLQPQHF
NA	NA	TRBV6-1	TRBJ2-7	13	TGTGCCAGCACTGCGGGACTCTCCTACGAGCAGTACTTC	CASTAGLSYEQYF
NA	NA	TRBV20-1	TRBJ2-1	15	TGCAGTGCTAGAGATCTCGGGGAACGGAGCTATGAGCAGTTCTTC	CSARDLGERSYEQFF
TRBD1	few	TRBV27	TRBJ1-2	16	TGTGCCAGCAGTGCCCTCCGGGACAGGGGGCGCTATGGCTACACCTTC	CASSALRDRGRYGYTF
TRBD2	few	TRBV7-2	TRBJ2-1	16	TGTGCCAGCAGCTTAGCGTCTAGCGGGATCTACAATGAGCAGTTCTTC	CASSLASSGIYNEQFF
NA	few	TRBV3-1	TRBJ2-1	16	TGTGCCAGCAGCCTGTATTCCGCACTCTCCTACAATGAGCAGTTCTTC	CASSLYSALSYNEQFF
NA	NA	TRBV21-1	TRBJ1-1	13	TGTGCCAGCAGTCACCCCTACAGCCCCGAAGCTTTCTTT	CASSHPYSPEAFF